These 5 T cell receptor beta chains came from one sample sequenced in a study of blood T cell repertoires in COVID-19. The protocol was immunoSEQ multiplex PCR, while the TCRdb copy is restricted to in-frame clones and leaves out a portion. The sample records about 61,000 clones, roughly 87% being singletons. The sample taken for sequencing was peripheral blood. These receptors came from an elderly man in a cohort sampled during active COVID-19.

The CDR3 loop reads CASSVGGTGNYGYTF. The CDR3 DNA is TGTGCCAGCAGCGTAGGAGGGACAGGGAACTATGGCTACACCTTC. The chain links TRBV9 to TRBJ1-2, with 9 positions matching TRBD1. The germline V gene has CDR1 SGDLS and CDR2 YYNGEE. J lost 2 bases, V lost 0 bases, and 2 bases had no gene match. This CDR3 comprises 15 residues.

This clone is a singleton in its sample. This rearrangement joins TRBV4-2 to TRBJ2-1, with 10 bases identical to TRBD2. Losses at the gene ends were 5 bases for V and 5 bases for J; bases not matched to a gene: 6. The CDR3 is 15 amino acids. CDR1 and CDR2 from the germline V gene are LGHNA and YNFKEQ. This CDR3 is CASSYTSGVNNEQFF. The CDR3 DNA is TGTGCCAGCAGCTATACTAGCGGGGTAAACAATGAGCAGTTCTTC.

The chain carries TRBV3-1 (or the pseudogene TRBV3-2) and TRBJ1-4; tentative D call: TRBD1 (5 bases). V was clipped by 7 bases and J by 3 bases, with 15 bases between them. Looked up from germline, CDR1 is LGHDT and CDR2 is YNNKEL (reference sequence). The CDR3 loop spans 15 amino acids. CDR3 sequence: CASTFGGAPNEKLFF. The CDR3 DNA reads TGTGCCAGCACCTTCGGAGGGGCGCCTAATGAAAAACTGTTTTTT.

The rearrangement uses TRBV18 and TRBJ2-2; TRBD2 matches 13 bases. Germline assignment: CDR1 KGHSH and CDR2 LQKENI. The V gene end was trimmed by 3 bases and the J gene end by 6 bases; junction bases not matched to a gene: 4. The CDR3 sequence is 16 residues long. The CDR3 bases are TGTGCCAGCTCACCGCAACTAGCGGGGGGGCCCGGGGAGCTGTTTTTT. This codes for CASSPQLAGGPGELFF.

The chain carries TRBV6-2 or TRBV6-3 and TRBJ2-7, with 9 nucleotides matching TRBD2. The germline V gene has CDR1 MNHEY and CDR2 SVGEGT. J gave up 2 bases and V 6 bases, and 8 bases lay outside the gene matches. The CDR3 has 15 residues. As DNA, the CDR3 is TGTGCCAGCAGCAACTTTAAGCGGGGGGCCTACGAGCAGTACTTC. Its translation: CASSNFKRGAYEQYF.